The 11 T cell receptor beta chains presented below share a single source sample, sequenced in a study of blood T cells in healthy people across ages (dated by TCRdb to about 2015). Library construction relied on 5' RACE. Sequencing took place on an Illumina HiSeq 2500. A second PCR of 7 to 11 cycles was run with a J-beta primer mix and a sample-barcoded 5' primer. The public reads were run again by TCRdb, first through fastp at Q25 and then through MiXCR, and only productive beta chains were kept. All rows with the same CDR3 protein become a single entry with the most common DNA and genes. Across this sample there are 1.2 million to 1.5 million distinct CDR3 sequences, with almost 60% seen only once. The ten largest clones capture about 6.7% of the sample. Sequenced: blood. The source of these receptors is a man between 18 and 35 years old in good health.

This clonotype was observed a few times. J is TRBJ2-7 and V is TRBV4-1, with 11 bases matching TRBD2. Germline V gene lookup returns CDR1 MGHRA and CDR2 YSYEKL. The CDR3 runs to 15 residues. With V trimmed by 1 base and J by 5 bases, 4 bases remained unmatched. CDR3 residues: CASSQGTSGLNEQYF. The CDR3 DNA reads TGCGCCAGCAGCCAAGGGACTAGCGGGCTCAACGAGCAGTACTTC.

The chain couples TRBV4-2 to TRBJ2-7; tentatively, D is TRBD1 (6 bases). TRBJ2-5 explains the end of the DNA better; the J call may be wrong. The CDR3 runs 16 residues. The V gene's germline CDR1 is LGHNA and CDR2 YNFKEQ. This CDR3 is CASSSPKQGLAETQYF. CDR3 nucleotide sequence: TGTGCCAGCAGCTCCCCCAAACAGGGTCTTGCAGAGACCCAGTACTTC.

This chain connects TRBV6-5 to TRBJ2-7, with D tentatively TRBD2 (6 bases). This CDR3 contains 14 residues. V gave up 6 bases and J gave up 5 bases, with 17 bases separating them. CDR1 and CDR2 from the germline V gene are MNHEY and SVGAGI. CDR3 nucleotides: TGTGCCAGCAGGGCGGCGGGACGGAACGACGAGCAGTACTTC. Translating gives CASRAAGRNDEQYF.

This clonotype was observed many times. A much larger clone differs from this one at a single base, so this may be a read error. The CDR3 nucleotides read TGTGCCATCAGTTCAGGGGACTCTGGGGCCAACGTCCTGACTTTC. As protein: CAISSGDSGANVLTF. This chain links TRBV10-3 with TRBJ2-6; D may be TRBD1 (6 bases). CDR1 ENHRY and CDR2 SYGVKD come from the germline V gene. V dropped 5 bases and J dropped 0 bases, with 8 bases sitting between them. This CDR3 contains 15 residues.

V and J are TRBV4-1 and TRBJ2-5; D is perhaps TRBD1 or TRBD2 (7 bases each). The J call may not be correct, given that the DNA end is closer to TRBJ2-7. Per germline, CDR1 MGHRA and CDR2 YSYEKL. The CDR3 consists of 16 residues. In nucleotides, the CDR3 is TGCGCCAGCAGCCGGTTATACAGGGGAGGGTACTACGAGCAGTACTTC. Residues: CASSRLYRGGYYEQYF.

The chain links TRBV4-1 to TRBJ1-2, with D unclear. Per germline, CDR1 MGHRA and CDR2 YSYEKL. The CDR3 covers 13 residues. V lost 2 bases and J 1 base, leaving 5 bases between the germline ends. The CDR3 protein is CASSQTINYGYTF. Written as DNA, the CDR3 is TGCGCCAGCAGCCAAACAATTAACTATGGCTACACCTTC.

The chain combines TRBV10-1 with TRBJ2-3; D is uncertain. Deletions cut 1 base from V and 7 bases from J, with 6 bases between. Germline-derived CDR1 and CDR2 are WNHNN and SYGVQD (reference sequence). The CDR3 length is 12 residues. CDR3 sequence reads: CASSELSYTQYF. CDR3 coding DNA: TGCGCCAGCAGTGAGTTGAGTTATACGCAGTATTTT.

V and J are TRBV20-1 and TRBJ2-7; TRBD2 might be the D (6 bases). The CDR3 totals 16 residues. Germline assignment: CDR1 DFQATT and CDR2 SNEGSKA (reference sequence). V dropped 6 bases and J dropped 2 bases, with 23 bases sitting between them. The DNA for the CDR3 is TGCAGTGCCCGGAAGGGTAGCGGTAGTCTCCCCTACGAGCAGTACTTC. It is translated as CSARKGSGSLPYEQYF.

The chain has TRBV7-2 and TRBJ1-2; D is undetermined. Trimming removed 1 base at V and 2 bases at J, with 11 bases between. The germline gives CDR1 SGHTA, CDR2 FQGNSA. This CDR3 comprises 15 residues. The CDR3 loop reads CASSLVAAQNYGYTF. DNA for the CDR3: TGTGCCAGCAGCTTAGTGGCAGCCCAAAACTATGGCTACACCTTC.

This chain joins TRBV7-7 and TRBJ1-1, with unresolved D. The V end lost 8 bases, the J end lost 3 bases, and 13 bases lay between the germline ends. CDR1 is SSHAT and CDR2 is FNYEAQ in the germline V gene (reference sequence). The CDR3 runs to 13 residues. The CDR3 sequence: CASGFGMDTEAFF. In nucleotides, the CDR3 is TGTGCCAGCGGTTTCGGGATGGACACTGAAGCTTTCTTT.

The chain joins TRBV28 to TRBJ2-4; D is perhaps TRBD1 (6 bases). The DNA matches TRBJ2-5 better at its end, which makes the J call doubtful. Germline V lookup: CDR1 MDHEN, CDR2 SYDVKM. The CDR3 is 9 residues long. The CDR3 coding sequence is TGTGCCCAGGGGGAGACCCAGTACTTC. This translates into CAQGETQYF.